This TCR beta chain was found in a study of vaccination and CD4 T cells after COVID-19. Overall study context: Typically, post-vaccine samples were obtained a median around 72 days after dose two, within a range of 14 to 241.

An Oncomine TCR Beta short-read assay was used to sequence the DNA from cultured CD4+ T cells. Each CDR3 protein is one row after TCRdb ran MiXCR on the PCR reads. The data contain about 18,000 distinct CDR3 sequences, 53% of them singletons. The treatment was: roughly ten-day PBMC culture with coronavirus spike peptide pools or control peptides (ViraFEST assay). Positive PCR results dated from March to December 2020, before the US Alpha, Beta and Delta variants. Trimming left V 1 base short and J 10 bases short, with 14 bases between. Germline-derived CDR1 and CDR2 are SGHTA and FQGNSA. CDR3 length: 15 amino acids. With regard to this clonotype: Its antigen is not identified.

Study-wide points: The study found that a median around 86% of reactive clones in convalescent patients appeared only post-vaccination. In convalescent patients, 304 of 307 vaccine-specific clones were mono-reactive for SARS-CoV-2 spike.

The clonotype comes from a human donor who had recovered from COVID-19. The sample consisted of CD4+ T cells from blood, cultured in vitro, taken before SARS-CoV-2 vaccination. V gene TRBV7-2 combines with J gene TRBJ1-6; perhaps TRBD1 as D (6 bases). Written as DNA, the CDR3 is TGTGCCAGCAGCTTAGGACCGGACAGAGGGTCACCCCTCCACTTT. This sequence encodes CASSLGPDRGSPLHF.